What follows are 19 T cell receptor beta chains derived from one specimen sequenced in a study of T cells in tuberculosis. Clones were read by immunoSEQ multiplex PCR, and TCRdb kept only the in-frame ones, dropping some. The profile covers nearly 60,000 clones, with approximately 88% appearing a single time and 21% taken by the ten largest. Thawed, overnight-rested PBMC were stained with GMM-loaded CD1B tetramer, viability dye and anti-CD3, then sorted. CD1B tetramers were loaded with Rhodococcus equi-derived C32 glucose monomycolate. The sequencing sample was made of CD1b-GMM tetramer-negative cells sorted from PBMCs. The receptors originated from an adult woman with latent tuberculosis.

The J gene is TRBJ1-2, the V gene TRBV2; 8 bases align to TRBD1. This CDR3 spans 15 amino acids. Germline V CDR1 and CDR2: SNHLY, FYNNEI. V gave up 6 bases and J gave up 2 bases; unmatched junction bases: 8. The CDR3 nucleotides are TGTGCCAGCAGGCCAGGGACAGGAGTAAACTATGGCTACACCTTC. This codes for CASRPGTGVNYGYTF.

V is TRBV19 and J is TRBJ2-6, with 16 bases that match TRBD2. The CDR3 sequence is 17 residues long. The germline gives CDR1 LNHDA, CDR2 SQIVND (reference sequence). V gave up 6 bases and J gave up 2 bases; unmatched junction bases: 1. Here the CDR3 DNA reads TGTGCCAGTAGGGGGACTAGCGGGAGGGCTGGGGCCAACGTCCTGACTTTC. As protein: CASRGTSGRAGANVLTF.

The rearrangement uses TRBV4-1 and TRBJ2-4, with 7 bases lining up with TRBD2. Unmatched junction bases numbered 9, after V lost 1 base and J lost 0 bases. Germline CDR1 is MGHRA and CDR2 is YSYEKL. The CDR3 runs 18 residues. This CDR3 reads CASSQGAVAGLAKNIQYF. The CDR3 coding sequence is TGCGCCAGCAGCCAAGGGGCTGTAGCGGGCCTAGCCAAAAACATTCAGTACTTC.

V gene TRBV4-3 combines with J gene TRBJ2-1; 8 bases are shared with TRBD1. The ends lost 0 bases at V and 3 bases at J; junction bases unmatched: 1. Germline assignment: CDR1 LGHNA and CDR2 YSLEER. This CDR3 region has 15 residues. The CDR3 nucleotides are TGCGCCAGCAGCCAAGATACAGGGGGCTACAATGAGCAGTTCTTC. Its translation: CASSQDTGGYNEQFF.

The chain has TRBV7-6 and TRBJ1-2; 10 nucleotides align to TRBD1. CDR1 SGHVS and CDR2 FNYEAQ come from the germline V gene. Germline trimming cut 5 bases from V and 10 bases from J; bases unmatched to any gene: 10. This CDR3 region has 14 residues. The CDR3 region has the DNA TGTGCCAGCAGCCGAACCGGGACAGGGGATATCTACACCTTC. Protein sequence: CASSRTGTGDIYTF.

The rearrangement links TRBV7-3 to TRBJ2-2; D is possibly TRBD2 (6 bases). The V and J ends lost 5 bases and 4 bases respectively, with 11 bases between them. CDR3 length equals 14 residues. Germline-derived CDR1 and CDR2 are SGHTA and FQGTGA. CDR3 protein: CASSLLASTGELFF. The CDR3 coding sequence is TGTGCCAGCAGCCTCCTAGCGAGCACCGGGGAGCTGTTTTTT.

This clone occurred a few times. The rearrangement uses TRBV6-6 and TRBJ1-5; no reliable D call. This CDR3 has 15 residues. Per the germline V gene, CDR1 is MNHNY and CDR2 is SVGAGI (reference sequence). With 0 bases removed from V and 2 bases from J, the gap between germline ends came to 8 bases. CDR3: CASSYSQLGNQPQHF. The CDR3 region has the DNA TGTGCCAGCAGTTACTCCCAACTGGGCAATCAGCCCCAGCATTTT.

J is TRBJ1-5 and V is TRBV7-8; TRBD1 matches at 8 bases. There are 14 residues in the CDR3. Trimming took 5 bases from V and 2 from J; bases not matched to a gene: 2. From germline, CDR1 is SGHVS and CDR2 FQNEAQ. CDR3 nucleotides: TGTGCCAGCAGCCAGGGGGCAGGCAATCAGCCCCAGCATTTT. It specifies CASSQGAGNQPQHF.

The chain recombines TRBV11-3 with TRBJ2-7; D ambiguous. The CDR3 is made up of 15 amino acids. From germline, CDR1 is SGHNT and CDR2 YENEEA. V was clipped by 0 bases and J by 3 bases, with 12 bases between them. The CDR3 DNA reads as TGTGCCAGCAGCTTAGACCCGACATTCAGCTACGAGCAGTACTTC. As protein: CASSLDPTFSYEQYF.

The table lists this clone with a few counts. The CDR3 nucleotides are TGTGCCAGCTCACCCACTAGCGGGAACGAGCAGTACTTC. Protein sequence: CASSPTSGNEQYF. This rearrangement joins TRBV18 to TRBJ2-7; 10 bases fit TRBD2. The CDR3 extends over 13 amino acids. The germline gives CDR1 KGHSH, CDR2 LQKENI. Unmatched junction bases numbered 1, after V lost 3 bases and J lost 5 bases.

The rearrangement uses TRBV4-3 and TRBJ2-7, with D perhaps matching TRBD1 (6 bases). Deletions cut 0 bases from V and 6 bases from J, with 18 bases between. The CDR3 covers 16 residues. The V gene's germline CDR1 is LGHNA and CDR2 YSLEER. The CDR3 DNA reads as TGCGCCAGCAGCCAAGATGGCAGGGGCCTACCCAGCGAGCAGTACTTC. Amino acid sequence: CASSQDGRGLPSEQYF.

In DNA, the CDR3 is TGTGCCAGCTCAAACAGGGGGCTTCGCGACTATGGCTACACCTTC. This gives the protein CASSNRGLRDYGYTF. V usage is TRBV18 and J usage is TRBJ1-2, with 9 bases fitting TRBD1. The V gene's germline CDR1 is KGHSH and CDR2 LQKENI. J lost 3 bases, V lost 5 bases, and 7 bases had no gene match. The CDR3 has 15 residues.

This CDR3 is CAIGLGAQKDTQYF. The CDR3 nucleotides are TGTGCCATCGGTTTAGGGGCGCAGAAAGATACGCAGTATTTT. The chain couples TRBV10-3 to TRBJ2-3, with a weak D call TRBD1 (5 bases). V was pared by 8 bases and J by 5 bases, with 17 bases between. This CDR3 has 14 residues. CDR1 is ENHRY, CDR2 SYGVKD, per germline.

The J gene is TRBJ2-7, the V gene TRBV5-6; 13 bases agree with TRBD2. This CDR3 is built from 16 residues. Germline CDR1 and CDR2: SGHDT and YYEEEE. The V segment lost 4 bases and the J segment 7 bases; nucleotides outside the gene matches: 11. The CDR3 DNA follows: TGTGCCAGCAGCCCCCCCGGACTAGCGGGAGTGAGTGAGCAGTACTTC. Translation gives CASSPPGLAGVSEQYF.

This clone has a handful of counts. The gene calls are TRBV7-6 and TRBJ2-7, with 11 bases identical to TRBD1. J was trimmed by 5 bases and V by 1 base; bases with no gene match: 7. The germline V gene encodes CDR1 SGHVS and CDR2 FNYEAQ. The CDR3 runs to 16 residues. CDR3 sequence reads: CASSLDPRDRGDEQYF. The CDR3 bases are TGTGCCAGCAGCTTAGACCCGCGGGACAGGGGGGACGAGCAGTACTTC.

This chain uses TRBV7-3 with TRBJ2-7, with TRBD1 matching over 8 bases. The junction had 11 bases not matched to a gene; V was cut back by 5 bases and J by 5 bases. This CDR3 has 15 amino acids. Germline V CDR1 and CDR2: SGHTA, FQGTGA. CDR3 coding DNA: TGTGCCAGCAGCCCGGGGCGACAGGGGTTCGACGAGCAGTACTTC. Translated: CASSPGRQGFDEQYF.

This sequence joins TRBV9 and TRBJ1-4; the match to TRBD1 covers 7 bases. CDR1 is SGDLS and CDR2 is YYNGEE in the germline V gene. V shed 2 bases and J 4 bases; nucleotides not matched to a gene: 5. The CDR3 contains 15 residues. The CDR3: CASSVGTVNNEKLFF. For the CDR3, the DNA is TGTGCCAGCAGCGTCGGGACAGTCAATAATGAAAAACTGTTTTTT.

This rearrangement joins TRBV6-5 to TRBJ2-7; D not resolved. Trimming shortened V by 6 bases and J by 2 bases, and 14 bases separated the two germline ends. CDR1 and CDR2 from the germline V gene are MNHEY and SVGAGI. CDR3 size: 14 residues. The CDR3 nucleotides are TGTGCCAGCAGGGTCTTAGACACCGCCTACGAGCAGTACTTC. Residues: CASRVLDTAYEQYF.

The J gene is TRBJ1-2, the V gene TRBV6-1, with 7 bases matching TRBD1. The V gene end was trimmed by 6 bases and the J gene end by 3 bases; junction bases not matched to a gene: 7. The CDR3 covers 14 residues. Looked up from germline, CDR1 is MNHNS and CDR2 is SASEGT. For the CDR3, the DNA is TGTGCCAGCAGGGAGACAGGGATTGACTATGGCTACACCTTC. It is translated as CASRETGIDYGYTF.